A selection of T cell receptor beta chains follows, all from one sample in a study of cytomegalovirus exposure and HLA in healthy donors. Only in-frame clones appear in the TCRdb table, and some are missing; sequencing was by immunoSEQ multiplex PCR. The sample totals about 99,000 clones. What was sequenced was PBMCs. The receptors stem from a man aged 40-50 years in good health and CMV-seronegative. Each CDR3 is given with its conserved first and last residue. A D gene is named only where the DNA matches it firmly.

cdr3_aa: CASSWRPSNTGELFF; cdr3_nt: TGTGCCAGCAGCTGGCGGCCCTCGAACACCGGGGAGCTGTTTTTT; d_call: .; j_call: TRBJ2-2; v_call: TRBV7-9
cdr3_aa: CASSLFTGASGNTIYF; cdr3_nt: TGTGCCAGCAGTTTATTTACAGGGGCATCGGGAAACACCATATATTTT; d_call: TRBD1; j_call: TRBJ1-3; v_call: TRBV28
cdr3_aa: CASSEASSYNEQFF; cdr3_nt: TGCGCCAGCAGTGAGGCTAGCTCCTACAATGAGCAGTTCTTC; d_call: .; j_call: TRBJ2-1; v_call: TRBV10-1
cdr3_aa: CASSFFLAGLNTEAFF; cdr3_nt: TGTGCCAGCAGCTTCTTCCTGGCAGGATTGAACACTGAAGCTTTCTTT; d_call: .; j_call: TRBJ1-1; v_call: TRBV7-8
cdr3_aa: CASSSGRLAGLNTGELFF; cdr3_nt: TGTGCCAGCAGCTCAGGTAGACTAGCGGGCCTGAACACCGGGGAGCTGTTTTTT; d_call: TRBD2; j_call: TRBJ2-2; v_call: TRBV7-9
cdr3_aa: CASSPGAGGRYYEQYF; cdr3_nt: TGTGCCAGCAGCCCAGGGGCGGGGGGACGGTACTACGAGCAGTACTTC; d_call: TRBD2; j_call: TRBJ2-7; v_call: TRBV7-2
cdr3_aa: CASRKEGFGANVLTF; cdr3_nt: TGTGCCAGCAGGAAGGAGGGATTTGGGGCCAACGTCCTGACTTTC; d_call: .; j_call: TRBJ2-6; v_call: TRBV2
cdr3_aa: CASSEDSAYSGNTIYF; cdr3_nt: TGTGCCAGCAGTGAGGACAGTGCTTACTCTGGAAACACCATATATTTT; d_call: .; j_call: TRBJ1-3; v_call: TRBV2
cdr3_aa: CASSLAGGAVYSTSFTDTQYF; cdr3_nt: TGTGCCAGCAGCTTAGCGGGGGGAGCAGTCTATAGTACCTCGTTCACAGATACGCAGTATTTT; d_call: .; j_call: TRBJ2-3; v_call: TRBV7-8
cdr3_aa: CASSLTPAYEQYF; cdr3_nt: TGTGCCAGCAGCTTAACACCAGCCTACGAGCAGTACTTC; d_call: .; j_call: TRBJ2-7; v_call: TRBV11-3
cdr3_aa: CASSLGRGGYNEQFF; cdr3_nt: TGTGCCAGCAGCTTAGGGCGGGGGGGCTACAATGAGCAGTTCTTC; d_call: TRBD2; j_call: TRBJ2-1; v_call: TRBV5-6
cdr3_aa: CASSPETGTNEQFF; cdr3_nt: TGTGCCAGCTCACCAGAGACAGGTACCAATGAGCAGTTCTTC; d_call: .; j_call: TRBJ2-1; v_call: TRBV18
cdr3_aa: CASSQMGQGASEQFF; cdr3_nt: TGCGCCAGCAGCCAAATGGGACAGGGGGCCAGTGAGCAGTTCTTC; d_call: TRBD1; j_call: TRBJ2-1; v_call: TRBV4-1
cdr3_aa: CASSFNGGGRGNEQFF; cdr3_nt: TGTGCCAGCAGCTTCAATGGAGGCGGGAGAGGCAATGAGCAGTTCTTC; d_call: TRBD2; j_call: TRBJ2-1; v_call: TRBV5-6
cdr3_aa: CASSPLDRNNEKLFF; cdr3_nt: TGTGCCAGCAGTCCGCTCGACAGAAATAATGAAAAACTGTTTTTT; d_call: .; j_call: TRBJ1-4; v_call: TRBV28
cdr3_aa: CASSHRQGGSYNEQFF; cdr3_nt: TGTGCCAGCAGCCATAGACAGGGAGGCTCCTACAATGAGCAGTTCTTC; d_call: .; j_call: TRBJ2-1; v_call: TRBV14
cdr3_aa: CAIFNEQGEDYGYTF; cdr3_nt: TGTGCCATCTTTAATGAACAGGGGGAGGACTATGGCTACACCTTC; d_call: TRBD1; j_call: TRBJ1-2; v_call: TRBV10-3
cdr3_aa: CASSQETSGRDEQYF; cdr3_nt: TGTGCCAGCAGTCAAGAGACTAGCGGGAGGGACGAGCAGTACTTC; d_call: TRBD2; j_call: TRBJ2-7; v_call: TRBV7-2
cdr3_aa: CASSLGVVLSGANVLTF; cdr3_nt: TGTGCCAGCAGCTTAGGAGTGGTCCTCTCTGGGGCCAACGTCCTGACTTTC; d_call: .; j_call: TRBJ2-6; v_call: TRBV11-2
cdr3_aa: CASSLLGGANTDTQYF; cdr3_nt: TGTGCCAGCAGCTTACTCGGGGGGGCAAACACAGATACGCAGTATTTT; d_call: TRBD2; j_call: TRBJ2-3; v_call: TRBV7-2
cdr3_aa: CAISPRLAGGTDTQYF; cdr3_nt: TGTGCCATCAGTCCTCGACTAGCGGGGGGCACAGATACGCAGTATTTT; d_call: TRBD2; j_call: TRBJ2-3; v_call: TRBV10-3
cdr3_aa: CASSLGATEAFF; cdr3_nt: TGTGCCAGCAGCTTGGGGGCCACTGAAGCTTTCTTT; d_call: .; j_call: TRBJ1-1; v_call: TRBV5-6
cdr3_aa: CASSPQGGKGEKLFF; cdr3_nt: TGTGCCAGCAGCCCACAGGGAGGGAAGGGTGAAAAACTGTTTTTT; d_call: .; j_call: TRBJ1-4; v_call: TRBV7-6
cdr3_aa: CASSSTGQETQYF; cdr3_nt: TGTGCCAGTAGTTCGACAGGTCAAGAGACCCAGTACTTC; d_call: .; j_call: TRBJ2-5; v_call: TRBV19
cdr3_aa: CASSRSRGPSSYEQYF; cdr3_nt: TGCGCCAGCAGCCGCTCAAGGGGGCCGAGCTCCTACGAGCAGTACTTC; d_call: TRBD1; j_call: TRBJ2-7; v_call: TRBV4-1
cdr3_aa: CASSQGGDLPYNEQFF; cdr3_nt: TGCGCCAGCAGCCAAGGTGGGGACTTACCCTACAATGAGCAGTTCTTC; d_call: .; j_call: TRBJ2-1; v_call: TRBV4-3
cdr3_aa: CASSSGSTYEQYF; cdr3_nt: TGTGCCAGCAGTAGCGGTTCGACCTACGAGCAGTACTTC; d_call: .; j_call: TRBJ2-7; v_call: TRBV27
cdr3_aa: CAWSRQGSYGYTF; cdr3_nt: TGTGCCTGGAGTCGACAGGGTTCCTATGGCTACACCTTC; d_call: TRBD1; j_call: TRBJ1-2; v_call: TRBV30
cdr3_aa: CASSLELGGTEAFF; cdr3_nt: TGTGCCAGCAGCTTAGAACTCGGCGGGACTGAAGCTTTCTTT; d_call: .; j_call: TRBJ1-1; v_call: TRBV13
cdr3_aa: CASSLSTGSDSPLHF; cdr3_nt: TGTGCCAGCTCCCTCTCCACAGGGTCGGATTCACCCCTCCACTTT; d_call: .; j_call: TRBJ1-6; v_call: TRBV18
cdr3_aa: CASSDPGTQYF; cdr3_nt: TGTGCCAGCAGCGACCCGGGGACCCAGTACTTC; d_call: .; j_call: TRBJ2-5; v_call: TRBV6-5
cdr3_aa: CASSLGTGTSGYTF; cdr3_nt: TGTGCCAGCAGCTTGGGGACCGGGACTTCAGGCTACACCTTC; d_call: .; j_call: TRBJ1-2; v_call: TRBV7-8
cdr3_aa: CASGTKFYEQYF; cdr3_nt: TGTGCCAGCGGGACTAAGTTTTACGAGCAGTACTTC; d_call: TRBD2; j_call: TRBJ2-7; v_call: TRBV27
cdr3_aa: CASKGQGVGFFQPQHF; cdr3_nt: TGTGCCAGCAAGGGACAGGGGGTTGGTTTTTTCCAGCCCCAGCATTTT; d_call: TRBD1; j_call: TRBJ1-5; v_call: TRBV27
cdr3_aa: CASSPFTGLETQYF; cdr3_nt: TGTGCCAGCTCACCATTTACAGGGTTAGAGACCCAGTACTTC; d_call: .; j_call: TRBJ2-5; v_call: TRBV18
cdr3_aa: CASSLGSSSSSYEQYF; cdr3_nt: TGTGCCAGCAGCCTCGGGAGTAGCTCGAGCTCCTACGAGCAGTACTTC; d_call: .; j_call: TRBJ2-7; v_call: TRBV7-8
cdr3_aa: CASSEAEPTGNQPQHF; cdr3_nt: TGTGCCAGCAGTGAAGCCGAGCCAACGGGCAATCAGCCCCAGCATTTT; d_call: .; j_call: TRBJ1-5; v_call: TRBV2